These 27 T cell receptor beta chains share one sample of origin, sequenced in a study of lymphopenia after photon versus proton radiotherapy. The assay was immunoSEQ multiplex PCR, and TCRdb's table has in-frame clones only and misses some. The data hold tens of thousands of clones, with about 90% observed a single time. Specimen: peripheral blood, collected from a patient treated with photon-based radiotherapy. These receptors originate from a man aged 60-69 years with cholangiocarcinoma.

The chain links TRBV5-4 to TRBJ2-3; 8 nucleotides align to TRBD2. There are 16 residues in the CDR3. J was trimmed by 2 bases and V by 0 bases; bases with no gene match: 5. The germline V gene has CDR1 SGHNT and CDR2 YYREEE (reference sequence). The CDR3 nucleotides are TGTGCCAGCAGCTTGGTGGGGCGGGGGGTCACAGATACGCAGTATTTT. It is translated as CASSLVGRGVTDTQYF.

This chain connects TRBV7-2 to TRBJ2-3, with D possibly matching TRBD2 (5 bases). Trimming pared 2 bases from V and 6 bases from J, leaving 6 bases between. Germline V gene sequence: CDR1 SGHTA, CDR2 FQGNSA. CDR3 length: 12 residues. As DNA, the CDR3 is TGTGCCAGCAGCTTATGGACTGATACGCAGTATTTT. Its protein is CASSLWTDTQYF.

The genes are TRBV11-2 and TRBJ1-6, with D possibly being TRBD1 (5 bases). The germline V and J ends were trimmed by 1 base and 6 bases, with 7 bases remaining between them. Germline V gene lookup returns CDR1 SGHAT and CDR2 FQNNGV. This CDR3 has 14 amino acids. This CDR3 reads CASSLGGGNSPLHF. For the CDR3, the DNA is TGTGCCAGCAGCTTAGGGGGGGGTAATTCACCCCTCCACTTT.

The CDR3, as DNA: TGTGCCAGCAGCGTAGGGCAGGTTAATGAAAAACTGTTTTTT. This encodes CASSVGQVNEKLFF. The rearrangement uses TRBV9 and TRBJ1-4; D call uncertain. This CDR3 contains 14 residues. V was cut by 0 bases and J by 4 bases, with 7 bases left in between. The germline CDR1 and CDR2 sequences are SGDLS and YYNGEE.

J is TRBJ1-2 and V is TRBV7-2; possibly TRBD1 for D (6 bases). Germline-derived CDR1 and CDR2 are SGHTA and FQGNSA. The CDR3 sequence is 10 residues long. V was clipped by 9 bases and J by 8 bases, with 10 bases between them. The CDR3 region has the DNA TGTGCCAGTACAGGGAGCGGCTACACCTTC. The encoded protein is CASTGSGYTF.

The CDR3 sequence is CASSLEGGASPTKKTQYF. The CDR3, as DNA: TGTGCCAGCAGCTTAGAGGGGGGGGCTAGCCCCACCAAAAAGACCCAGTACTTC. The chain combines TRBV7-2 with TRBJ2-5, with D possibly being TRBD2 (7 bases). Germline loops: CDR1 SGHTA, CDR2 FQGNSA. V was cut by 1 base and J by 6 bases, with 24 bases left in between. This CDR3 comprises 18 residues. The full variable domain, completed using reference TRBV7-2 and TRBJ2-5, is GAGVSQSPSNKVTEKGKDVELRCDPISGHTALYWYRQSLGQGLEFLIYFQGNSAPDKSGLPSDRFSAERTGGSVSTLTIQRTQQEDSAVYLCASSLEGGASPTKKTQYFGPGTRLLVL.

The chain links TRBV6-5 to TRBJ2-1; no clear D. This CDR3 has 13 amino acids. With 4 bases removed from V and 8 bases from J, the gap between germline ends came to 12 bases. Germline CDR1 MNHEY, CDR2 SVGAGI. CDR3 loop: CASSLSLLHEQFF. For the CDR3, the DNA is TGTGCCAGCAGTTTGAGCCTGCTTCATGAGCAGTTCTTC.

This clone was detected once. The chain carries TRBV7-2 and TRBJ2-3; D call uncertain. The germline V and J ends were trimmed by 1 base and 0 bases, with 11 bases remaining between them. This CDR3 comprises 16 residues. CDR1 is SGHTA and CDR2 is FQGNSA in the germline V gene. CDR3 nucleotides: TGTGCCAGCAGCTTAGTCGGTAGCCCGAGCACAGATACGCAGTATTTT. It is translated as CASSLVGSPSTDTQYF.

This chain connects TRBV23-1 to TRBJ2-7; 8 nucleotides align to TRBD2. TRBV23-1 is assigned to the ORF class and has an uncertain function. V lost 11 bases, J lost 2 bases, and 11 bases stayed unmatched. This CDR3 has 14 amino acids. CDR3 DNA: TGCGCCGCCGGAAGCGGGAGTTCCCCCTACGAGCAGTACTTC. Amino acids: CAAGSGSSPYEQYF.

This clone was seen once. The J gene is TRBJ2-7, the V gene TRBV5-1, with 10 positions matching TRBD1. Looked up from germline, CDR1 is SGHRS and CDR2 is YFSETQ. This CDR3 contains 14 residues. J lost 3 bases, V lost 4 bases, and 4 bases had no gene match. CDR3 sequence (DNA): TGCGCCAGCAGCCGGACAGGGGGAAACTACGAGCAGTACTTC. The encoded protein is CASSRTGGNYEQYF.

The chain has TRBV7-2 and TRBJ1-5, with a possible D match to TRBD1 (5 bases). V dropped 5 bases and J dropped 5 bases, with 13 bases sitting between them. This CDR3 region has 14 residues. Germline assignment: CDR1 SGHTA and CDR2 FQGNSA. CDR3 amino acids: CASSPLGADQPQHF. CDR3 in DNA: TGTGCCAGCAGCCCTTTAGGGGCAGATCAGCCCCAGCATTTT.

This clone was seen a few times. The chain carries TRBV15 and TRBJ1-5; 7 bases line up with TRBD1. This CDR3 spans 16 amino acids. CDR1 is LNHNV and CDR2 is YYDKDF in the germline V gene (reference sequence). Germline trimming cut 3 bases from V and 4 bases from J; bases unmatched to any gene: 9. CDR3 bases: TGTGCCACCAGCAGTGTGACAGGGTTAACGAATCAGCCCCAGCATTTT. It codes for CATSSVTGLTNQPQHF.

This clone was counted once. V and J are TRBV4-2 and TRBJ2-5; D may be TRBD2 (7 bases). The CDR3 spans 16 residues. CDR1 and CDR2 from the germline V gene are LGHNA and YNFKEQ. The V end lost 4 bases, the J end lost 7 bases, and 22 bases lay between the germline ends. CDR3 nucleotide sequence: TGTGCCAGCAGCCCAATGGCGGGGGCCAGCTTAGGGACCCAGTACTTC. Its translation: CASSPMAGASLGTQYF.

The V gene is TRBV7-3, the J gene TRBJ2-1; the match to TRBD2 covers 11 bases. CDR1 and CDR2 from the germline V gene are SGHTA and FQGTGA. With 5 bases clipped from V and 4 bases from J, the junction kept 4 bases outside the gene matches. The CDR3 length is 15 residues. This chain's CDR3 is CASSPLAGGYNEQFF. The CDR3 coding sequence is TGTGCCAGCAGCCCGCTAGCGGGAGGTTACAATGAGCAGTTCTTC. Based on the CDR3 plus reference TRBV7-3 and TRBJ2-1, the full variable domain is GAGVSQTPSNKVTEKGKYVELRCDPISGHTALYWYRQSLGQGPEFLIYFQGTGAADDSGLPNDRFFAVRPEGSVSTLKIQRTERGDSAVYLCASSPLAGGYNEQFFGPGTRLTVL.

The chain is built from TRBV5-6 and TRBJ1-2; D may be TRBD1 (6 bases). The length of the CDR3 is 13 residues. Germline CDR1 is SGHDT and CDR2 is YYEEEE. Trimming took 6 bases from V and 8 from J, leaving 17 bases between them. The DNA of the CDR3 is TGTGCCAGCACCCAAACAGGGTACGTCGGCTACACCTTC. Protein product: CASTQTGYVGYTF.

In this sample, this clone turned up once. The J gene is TRBJ1-1, the V gene TRBV7-9; perhaps TRBD1 as D (5 bases). This CDR3 has 15 residues. V was cut by 7 bases and J by 1 base, with 16 bases left in between. CDR1 is SEHNR and CDR2 is FQNEAQ in the germline V gene (reference sequence). CDR3 sequence: CASTATPTENTEAFF. CDR3 sequence (DNA): TGTGCCAGCACCGCGACCCCGACAGAGAACACTGAAGCTTTCTTT. The full variable domain, rest sourced from reference TRBV7-9 and TRBJ1-1, is DTGVSQNPRHKITKRGQNVTFRCDPISEHNRLYWYRQTLGQGPEFLTYFQNEAQLEKSRLLSDRFSAERPKGSFSTLEIQRTEQGDSAMYLCASTATPTENTEAFFGQGTRLTVV.

This chain joins TRBV7-9 and TRBJ2-2, with D uncertain. Germline lookup yields CDR1 SEHNR and CDR2 FQNEAQ (reference sequence). The CDR3 runs to 15 residues. V lost 0 bases, J lost 7 bases, and 12 bases lay in between. The CDR3 sequence is CASSLAPPVGGELFF. The CDR3 DNA reads TGTGCCAGCAGCTTAGCGCCGCCGGTGGGCGGGGAGCTGTTTTTT.

J is TRBJ2-5 and V is TRBV5-1; no reliable D call. V gave up 0 bases and J gave up 4 bases, with 10 bases separating them. The germline V gene encodes CDR1 SGHRS and CDR2 YFSETQ. This CDR3 has 14 residues. CDR3: CASSLVGLLETQYF. The CDR3 DNA follows: TGCGCCAGCAGCTTGGTAGGCTTACTAGAGACCCAGTACTTC.

J is TRBJ2-5 and V is TRBV5-1, with unresolved D. CDR3 length: 14 amino acids. Germline-derived CDR1 and CDR2 are SGHRS and YFSETQ. V lost 2 bases and J 0 bases, leaving 8 bases between the germline ends. Written as DNA, the CDR3 is TGCGCCAGCAGCTTAGGAGCGAACCAAGAGACCCAGTACTTC. Translation: CASSLGANQETQYF.

This sequence joins TRBV19 and TRBJ2-7, with D possibly matching TRBD2 (6 bases). Trimming stripped 5 bases from V and 5 bases from J, with 16 bases between. CDR1 LNHDA and CDR2 SQIVND come from the germline V gene (reference sequence). CDR3 length: 14 amino acids. CDR3 residues: CASSPRDLSDEQYF. The CDR3 DNA reads TGTGCCAGTAGTCCCCGGGACTTGAGCGACGAGCAGTACTTC.

The genes are TRBV20-1 and TRBJ2-5; D is uncertain. CDR1 is DFQATT and CDR2 is SNEGSKA in the germline V gene (reference sequence). V gave up 6 bases and J gave up 5 bases, with 10 bases separating them. This CDR3 is built from 11 residues. The CDR3 region is CSAPAGETQYF. The CDR3 bases are TGCAGTGCCCCGGCTGGGGAGACCCAGTACTTC.

J is TRBJ2-7 and V is TRBV14, with D maybe TRBD2 (5 bases). CDR1 SGHDN and CDR2 FVKESK come from the germline V gene. The ends were cut back, 2 bases at V and 3 bases at J, with 11 bases in the middle. The CDR3 consists of 14 residues. The CDR3 loop reads CASSQRGVFYEQYF. The CDR3 DNA is TGTGCCAGCAGCCAACGGGGAGTCTTCTACGAGCAGTACTTC.

The genes are TRBV6-5 and TRBJ1-2; D not resolved. The CDR3 runs 15 residues. The germline V gene encodes CDR1 MNHEY and CDR2 SVGAGI. V was clipped by 6 bases and J by 4 bases, with 18 bases between them. The CDR3 is CASSQGGVGAYGYTF. In DNA, the CDR3 is TGTGCCAGCAGCCAAGGCGGGGTGGGCGCCTATGGCTACACCTTC.

The chain is built from TRBV15 and TRBJ2-6; D gene ambiguous. CDR1 is LNHNV, CDR2 YYDKDF, per germline (reference sequence). Trimming shortened V by 3 bases and J by 0 bases, and 18 bases separated the two germline ends. This CDR3 is built from 19 residues. CDR3: CATSSEFRQAHSGANVLTF. The DNA for the CDR3 is TGTGCCACCAGCAGTGAATTTCGGCAGGCCCACTCTGGGGCCAACGTCCTGACTTTC. The full variable domain, its missing parts supplied by reference TRBV15 and TRBJ2-6, is DAMVIQNPRYQVTQFGKPVTLSCSQTLNHNVMYWYQQKSSQAPKLLFHYYDKDFNNEADTPDNFQSRRPNTSFCFLDIRSPGLGDTAMYLCATSSEFRQAHSGANVLTFGAGSRLTVL.

The chain joins TRBV28 to TRBJ1-3; TRBD1 matches at 8 bases. Trimming cost V 5 bases and J 0 bases; bases outside gene matches: 6. The CDR3 length is 16 residues. CDR1 and CDR2 from the germline V gene are MDHEN and SYDVKM. The CDR3 region is CASSHGQGTSGNTIYF. The CDR3 DNA sequence: TGTGCCAGCAGTCATGGACAGGGAACCTCTGGAAACACCATATATTTT.

The V call is TRBV19, the J call TRBJ2-1, with 8 bases fitting TRBD2. The J segment lost 4 bases and the V segment lost 3 bases, leaving 5 bases of the junction unmatched. The CDR3 has 15 residues. The V gene's germline CDR1 is LNHDA and CDR2 SQIVND (reference sequence). CDR3 DNA: TGTGCCAGTAGTATGGAGCGGGAGACGTACAATGAGCAGTTCTTC. It specifies CASSMERETYNEQFF.

V and J are TRBV28 and TRBJ1-4, with D tentatively TRBD1 (5 bases). Germline CDR1 and CDR2: MDHEN and SYDVKM. The CDR3 contains 16 residues. Trimming stripped 6 bases from V and 0 bases from J, with 14 bases between. The CDR3 here is CASSPPRGSTNEKLFF. DNA for the CDR3: TGTGCCAGCAGCCCACCGCGGGGGTCAACTAATGAAAAACTGTTTTTT.